This TCR beta chain is from a study of preoperative IRX-2 immunotherapy in early breast cancer. Treatment here: preoperative locoregional IRX-2 cytokine immunotherapy. Preoperative locoregional IRX-2 cytokine immunotherapy was tested in the phase Ib source study. The CDR3 contains 13 residues. Germline CDR1 and CDR2: MDHEN and SYDVKM. V was trimmed by 7 bases and J by 6 bases, leaving 15 bases between them. TCRdb's copy holds only in-frame clones and misses some; the assay was immunoSEQ multiplex PCR. Found here are some 32,000 clones, around 83% of them singletons; the top ten hold around 2.5%. The V call is TRBV28, the J call TRBJ1-1; D uncertain. This sequence originates from a human donor with breast cancer. Material: lymph node tissue, obtained from a patient treated with IRX-2 immunotherapy. CDR3 DNA: TGTGCCAGCACCCCCCCCAGTGGGTCTGAAGCTTTCTTT. Amino acids: CASTPPSGSEAFF.